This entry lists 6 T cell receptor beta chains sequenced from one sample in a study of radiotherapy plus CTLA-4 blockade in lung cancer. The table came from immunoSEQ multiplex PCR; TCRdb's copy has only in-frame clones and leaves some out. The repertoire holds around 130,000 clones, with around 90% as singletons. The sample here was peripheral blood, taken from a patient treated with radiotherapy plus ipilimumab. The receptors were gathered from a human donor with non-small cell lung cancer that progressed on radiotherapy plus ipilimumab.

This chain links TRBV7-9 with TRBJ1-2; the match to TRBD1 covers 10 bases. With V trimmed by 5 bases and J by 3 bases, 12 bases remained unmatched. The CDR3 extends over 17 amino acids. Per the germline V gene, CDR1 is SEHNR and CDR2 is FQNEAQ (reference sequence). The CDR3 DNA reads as TGTGCCAGCAGCCACCCCCGGGGGACAGGGGAGGACTATGGCTACACCTTC. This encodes CASSHPRGTGEDYGYTF.

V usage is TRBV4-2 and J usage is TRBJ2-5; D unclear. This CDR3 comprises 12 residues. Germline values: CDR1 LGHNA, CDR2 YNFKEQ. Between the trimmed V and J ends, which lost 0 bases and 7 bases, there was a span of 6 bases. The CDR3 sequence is CASSQDYRTQYF. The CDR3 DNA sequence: TGTGCCAGCAGCCAAGATTACAGGACCCAGTACTTC.

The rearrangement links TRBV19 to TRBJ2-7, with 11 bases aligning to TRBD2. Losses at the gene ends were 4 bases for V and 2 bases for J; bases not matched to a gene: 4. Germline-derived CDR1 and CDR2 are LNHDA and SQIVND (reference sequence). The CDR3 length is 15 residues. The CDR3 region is CASSTVAGGTYEQYF. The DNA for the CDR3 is TGTGCCAGTAGTACCGTAGCGGGGGGGACCTACGAGCAGTACTTC.

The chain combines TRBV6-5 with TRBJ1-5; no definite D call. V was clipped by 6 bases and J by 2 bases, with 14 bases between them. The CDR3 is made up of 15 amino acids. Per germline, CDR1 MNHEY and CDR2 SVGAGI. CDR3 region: CASRPGKKGNQPQHF. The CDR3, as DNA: TGTGCCAGCAGACCAGGAAAAAAGGGCAATCAGCCCCAGCATTTT.

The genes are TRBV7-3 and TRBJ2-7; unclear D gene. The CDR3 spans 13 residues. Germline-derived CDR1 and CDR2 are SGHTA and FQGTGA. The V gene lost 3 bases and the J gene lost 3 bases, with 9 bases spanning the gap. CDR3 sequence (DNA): TGTGCCAGCAGCTTCGACCCTAGCTACGAGCAGTACTTC. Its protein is CASSFDPSYEQYF.

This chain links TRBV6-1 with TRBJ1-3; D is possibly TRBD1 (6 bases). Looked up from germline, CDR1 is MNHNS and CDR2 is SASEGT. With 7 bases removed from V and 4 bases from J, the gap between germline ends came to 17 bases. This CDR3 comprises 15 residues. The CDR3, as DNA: TGTGCCAGCACCGAGGGGGGCCTGGGAGGAAACACCATATATTTT. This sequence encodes CASTEGGLGGNTIYF.